Listed below are T cell receptor beta chains from one sample, sequenced in a study of blood T cell repertoires in COVID-19. TCRdb's table, derived via immunoSEQ multiplex PCR, lists solely in-frame clones and lacks some. The sample lists around 240,000 clones, approximately 80% seen once, with 1.4% in the top ten. Sequencing input: peripheral blood. The receptors stem from a woman aged 40 to 50 who had recovered from COVID-19. The CDR3 runs from the conserved cysteine through the conserved F or W. A D gene is named only where the DNA matches it firmly.

-	TRBV3-1/TRBV3-2	TRBJ2-3	CASSQDTGLRGSTDTQYF
TRBD2	TRBV4-1	TRBJ2-5	CASSQDGGGFSLETQYF
-	TRBV18	TRBJ2-7	CASSLLGPGPLSYEQYF
TRBD1	TRBV5-1	TRBJ1-2	CASRPGTGGLLDYGYTF
TRBD1	TRBV19	TRBJ2-6	CASSGTAAANVLTF
TRBD2	TRBV7-6	TRBJ2-1	CASSLVGGVYNEQFF
TRBD1	TRBV2	TRBJ1-5	CASRERRTGEIRPQHF
TRBD1	TRBV5-1	TRBJ1-4	CASSTGQGSVELFF
TRBD1	TRBV7-2	TRBJ1-4	CASSLGDSVNEKLFF
-	TRBV19	TRBJ2-7	CASSADRSSYEQYF
-	TRBV7-9	TRBJ2-1	CASSREQTGLGNEQFF
-	TRBV12-3/TRBV12-4	TRBJ1-5	CASRYSNQPQHF
-	TRBV12-1	TRBJ1-2	CASSGATGVVFGYTF
TRBD1	TRBV24-1	TRBJ1-1	CATSGRGQSEAFF
-	TRBV18	TRBJ1-2	CASSPVHSIGTYGYTF
-	TRBV28	TRBJ2-7	CASSFVLPSPEQVGGSYEQYF
-	TRBV6-2/TRBV6-3	TRBJ2-5	CASSASNIQETQYF